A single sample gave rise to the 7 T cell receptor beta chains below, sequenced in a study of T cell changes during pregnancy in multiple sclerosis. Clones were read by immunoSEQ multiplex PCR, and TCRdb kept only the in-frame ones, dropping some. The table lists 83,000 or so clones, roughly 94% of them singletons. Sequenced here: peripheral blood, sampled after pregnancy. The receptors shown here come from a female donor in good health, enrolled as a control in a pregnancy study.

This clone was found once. In nucleotides, the CDR3 is TGCGCCAGCAGCTTGCGCGGGACCCGTGGGACCGGGGAGCTGTTTTTT. Protein: CASSLRGTRGTGELFF. The chain carries TRBV5-1 and TRBJ2-2, with D perhaps matching TRBD2 (6 bases). The CDR3 is 16 amino acids. Trimming pared 1 base from V and 5 bases from J, leaving 15 bases between. Germline-derived CDR1 and CDR2 are SGHRS and YFSETQ.

CDR3 region: CATLPGTSGRTSEAFF. CDR3 bases: TGTGCCACCTTACCCGGGACATCAGGTCGAACTAGTGAAGCTTTCTTT. The chain uses TRBV2 and TRBJ1-1; TRBD1 is a possible D gene (6 bases). Trimming pared 10 bases from V and 7 bases from J, leaving 28 bases between. Germline V gives CDR1 SNHLY, CDR2 FYNNEI. This CDR3 contains 16 residues.

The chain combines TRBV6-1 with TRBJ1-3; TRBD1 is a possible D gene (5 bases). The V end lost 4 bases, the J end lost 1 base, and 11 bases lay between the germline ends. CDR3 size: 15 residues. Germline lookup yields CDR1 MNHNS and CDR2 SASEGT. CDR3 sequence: CASSAGTVSGNTIYF. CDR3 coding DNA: TGTGCCAGCAGTGCAGGGACTGTATCTGGAAACACCATATATTTT.

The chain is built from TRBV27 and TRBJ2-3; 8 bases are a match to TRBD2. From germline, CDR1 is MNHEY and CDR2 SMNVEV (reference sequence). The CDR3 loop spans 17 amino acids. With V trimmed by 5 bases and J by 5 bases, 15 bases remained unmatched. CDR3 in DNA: TGTGCCAGCAGTCGGCTCGTGGCGGGAGGTTCGGGAGATACGCAGTATTTT. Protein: CASSRLVAGGSGDTQYF.

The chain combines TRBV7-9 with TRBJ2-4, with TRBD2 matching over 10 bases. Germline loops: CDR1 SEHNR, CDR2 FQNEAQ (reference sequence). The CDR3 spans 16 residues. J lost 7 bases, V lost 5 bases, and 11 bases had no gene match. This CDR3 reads CASSPLAGVSVNIQYF. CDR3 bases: TGTGCCAGCAGCCCTCTAGCGGGAGTATCCGTGAACATTCAGTACTTC.

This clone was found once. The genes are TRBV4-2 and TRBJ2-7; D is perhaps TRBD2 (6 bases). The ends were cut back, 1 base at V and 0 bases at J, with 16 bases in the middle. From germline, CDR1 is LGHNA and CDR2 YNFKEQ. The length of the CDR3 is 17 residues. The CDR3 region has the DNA TGTGCCAGCAGCCAAGTAGGAAGCGGGCCTAGCTCCTACGAGCAGTACTTC. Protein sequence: CASSQVGSGPSSYEQYF.

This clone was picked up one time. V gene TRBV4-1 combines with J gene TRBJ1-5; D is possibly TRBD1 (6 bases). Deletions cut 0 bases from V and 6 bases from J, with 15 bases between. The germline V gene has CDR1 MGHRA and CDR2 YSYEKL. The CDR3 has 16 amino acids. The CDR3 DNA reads TGCGCCAGCAGCCAAGATGGGTTGCAGGGGCTTCAGCCCCAGCATTTT. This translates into CASSQDGLQGLQPQHF.